This T cell receptor (beta chain) came from a study of CD8+ T cells in alopecia areata. Findings of the study overall: Greater clonality was observed in lesional scalp samples, especially alopecia totalis/universalis, versus normal scalp. Patients shared TCRs less clearly than mice did, possibly owing to HLA.

CD4+ and CD8+ T cells were sorted from PBMCs. Germline V gives CDR1 MNHEY, CDR2 SMNVEV (reference sequence). The CDR3 extends over 17 amino acids. V lost 5 bases to trimming and J lost 0 bases; unmatched junction nucleotides: 10. This clone was detected once. Its antigen is not identified. Isolated RNA was reverse transcribed into cDNA used as the sequencing template. Sequencing used immunoSEQ multiplex PCR; TCRdb keeps in-frame clones, though not all of them. The sample carries under 70,000 clones, approximately 60% recorded once. Sequenced material: CD8+ T cells sorted from blood, taken at week 0. This chain connects TRBV27 to TRBJ2-7; 10 bases map to TRBD2. This clonotype originated in a human donor with alopecia areata. CDR3: CASSTGGTSAISYEQYF. The CDR3 DNA reads TGTGCCAGCAGTACAGGGGGGACTAGCGCGATCTCCTACGAGCAGTACTTC.